The 18 T cell receptor beta chains presented below share a single source sample, sequenced in a study of breast tumors, draining lymph nodes, adjacent tissues (dated by TCRdb to about 2016). The axillary draining lymph nodes of breast cancer patients were the source of the lymph node samples. Libraries were built with multiplex PCR. Sequencer: Illumina HiSeq 2000. TCRdb handled the public reads itself, with Q25 trimming in fastp and clone calling in MiXCR, and kept productive beta chains. Each entry merges the rows of one CDR3 protein and shows their most common DNA and genes. For this sample the table gives approximately 280,000 distinct CDR3 sequences, of which 30% were detected only once. The top ten clonotypes cover over 0.95% of the sample. Source material: axillary lymph node tissue. These receptors were taken from a female donor with breast cancer. Some clones in this sample may be carry-over from other donors' samples.

CDR3 amino acids: CASSLGLASSGANVLTF. In nucleotides, the CDR3 is TGTGCCAGCAGCCTGGGACTAGCTAGCTCTGGGGCCAACGTCCTGACTTTC. The chain couples TRBV3-1 to TRBJ2-6, with 9 bases aligning to TRBD2. Trimming cost V 4 bases and J 0 bases; bases outside gene matches: 4. The V gene's germline CDR1 is LGHDT and CDR2 YNNKEL (reference sequence). The CDR3 runs 17 residues.

Worth noting for this clonotype: One end of the junction varies from germline; a read error may be responsible. This chain links TRBV15 with TRBJ1-5, with D tentatively TRBD1 (5 bases). This CDR3 has 17 amino acids. The germline V gene has CDR1 LNHNV and CDR2 YYDKDF (reference sequence). CDR3: CATSKVTQGGFNQPRHF. The CDR3 bases are TGTGCCACCAGCAAAGTCACTCAGGGCGGCTTCAATCAGCCCCGGCATTTT.

This clonotype has ten or more counts. V and J are TRBV4-2 and TRBJ2-2; 7 nucleotides align to TRBD2. This CDR3 region has 16 residues. Germline CDR1 LGHNA, CDR2 YNFKEQ. V gave up 1 base and J gave up 5 bases; unmatched junction bases: 7. Written as DNA, the CDR3 is TGTGCCAGCAGCCAAGTGGGCGGGAGAATAACCGGGGAGCTGTTTTTT. This encodes CASSQVGGRITGELFF.

A single count supports this clonotype. The rearrangement joins TRBV9 to TRBJ2-2; D is undetermined. The CDR3 sequence is 14 residues long. The ends were cut back, 0 bases at V and 4 bases at J, with 7 bases in the middle. Germline V gene data show CDR1 as SGDLS and CDR2 as YYNGEE. CDR3 coding DNA: TGTGCCAGCAGCGTAGCGTCCGTCACCGGGGAGCTGTTTTTT. Residues: CASSVASVTGELFF. The full variable domain, its missing parts supplied by reference TRBV9 and TRBJ2-2, is DSGVTQTPKHLITATGQRVTLRCSPRSGDLSVYWYQQSLDQGLQFLIQYYNGEERAKGNILERFSAQQFPDLHSELNLSSLELGDSALYFCASSVASVTGELFFGEGSRLTVL.

CDR3 nucleotide sequence: TGTGCCAGCAGCTTAGGAGGGAACTATGGCTACACCATATATTTT. Translation gives CASSLGGNYGYTIYF. The V gene is TRBV7-8, the J gene TRBJ1-3; unclear D gene. The CDR3 extends over 15 amino acids. Germline V gene lookup returns CDR1 SGHVS and CDR2 FQNEAQ. V shed 1 base and J shed 8 bases, with 15 bases lying between them.

This clonotype was counted a few times. This rearrangement joins TRBV20-1 to TRBJ1-4; no clear D gene. The CDR3 contains 11 residues. V gave up 4 bases and J gave up 8 bases, with 8 bases separating them. The V gene's germline CDR1 is DFQATT and CDR2 SNEGSKA (reference sequence). CDR3 residues: CSATTREKLFF. The CDR3 DNA reads as TGCAGTGCTACCACTAGGGAAAAACTGTTTTTT.

This clonotype was recorded at least ten times. The J gene is TRBJ2-2, the V gene TRBV24-1; maybe TRBD2 (7 bases). V was shortened by 2 bases and J by 2 bases, with 8 bases between the two germline ends. The CDR3 is 15 amino acids. Germline V gene data show CDR1 as KGHDR and CDR2 as SFDVKD. Written as DNA, the CDR3 is TGTGCCACCAGTGATTGGGGGGGCAACACCGGGGAGCTGTTTTTT. Its translation is CATSDWGGNTGELFF.

This clonotype was observed many times. This chain uses TRBV5-1 with TRBJ2-3; no reliable D call. The CDR3 contains 16 residues. V was clipped by 1 base and J by 0 bases, with 12 bases between them. Germline CDR1 is SGHRS and CDR2 is YFSETQ. The CDR3 sequence is CASSLRMTSSTDTQYF. CDR3 nucleotide sequence: TGCGCCAGCAGCTTGCGGATGACATCCAGCACAGATACGCAGTATTTT. Together with reference TRBV5-1 and TRBJ2-3, the CDR3 gives the full variable domain: KAGVTQTPRYLIKTRGQQVTLSCSPISGHRSVSWYQQTPGQGLQFLFEYFSETQRNKGNFPGRFSGRQFSNSRSEMNVSTLELGDSALYLCASSLRMTSSTDTQYFGPGTRLTVL.

This clonotype was seen repeatedly, ten times or more. This chain connects TRBV2 to TRBJ2-7; the D gene is possibly TRBD1 (5 bases). The germline V gene encodes CDR1 SNHLY and CDR2 FYNNEI. The CDR3 sequence is 14 residues long. Trimming shortened V by 7 bases and J by 2 bases, and 15 bases separated the two germline ends. The CDR3 DNA follows: TGTGCCAGCACCCAAGGGGTCACGACCTACGAGCAGTACTTC. It is translated as CASTQGVTTYEQYF.

As to this clonotype: The junction departs from germline at one end; a sequencing error may be responsible. V gene TRBV29-1 combines with J gene TRBJ1-2, with D perhaps TRBD1 (5 bases). This CDR3 is built from 12 residues. Germline V CDR1 and CDR2: SQVTM, ANQGSEA. The CDR3 sequence: CSAERDDYDYTF. CDR3 nucleotide sequence: TGCAGCGCTGAGAGGGACGACTATGACTACACCTTC. The whole variable domain, filled in from reference TRBV29-1 and TRBJ1-2, reads SAVISQKPSRDICQRGTSLTIQCQVDSQVTMMFWYRQQPGQSLTLIATANQGSEATYESGFVIDKFPISRPNLTFSTLTVSNMSPEDSSIYLCSAERDDYDYTFGSGTRLTVV.

V usage is TRBV2 and J usage is TRBJ2-7, with D possibly matching TRBD2 (6 bases). CDR3 length: 12 residues. The V end was cut by 8 bases, the J end by 4 bases, with 12 bases between. Germline V gives CDR1 SNHLY, CDR2 FYNNEI. The CDR3 DNA reads as TGTGCCAGCGGCCGGGACTTTTACGAGCAGTACTTC. It yields the protein CASGRDFYEQYF.

Regarding this clonotype: Since the CDR3 does not end with the conserved phenylalanine or tryptophan, this likely comes from a read error. It is unclear where the CDR3 begins or ends on the DNA, so no DNA is shown, and the CDR3 is as TCRdb lists it. The chain employs TRBV27 and TRBJ2-1; the table assigns TRBD1, which was not confirmed against the DNA. From germline, CDR1 is MNHEY and CDR2 SMNVEV (reference sequence). The CDR3 is 10 residues long, counting both termini. CDR3 residues: CASPQQFRGT.

This clonotype was counted ten times or more. The CDR3 sequence: CASKRTGSGANVLTF. CDR3 DNA: TGTGCCAGCAAGAGGACAGGCTCTGGGGCCAACGTCCTGACTTTC. V and J are TRBV6-5 and TRBJ2-6; 7 bases line up with TRBD1. The CDR3 runs to 15 residues. Trimming removed 7 bases from V and 0 bases from J; junction bases left unmatched: 3. Germline CDR1 and CDR2: MNHEY and SVGAGI.

Concerning this clonotype itself: A junction boundary mismatches the germline segment, possibly from a read error. The J gene is TRBJ2-2, the V gene TRBV9; tentative D call: TRBD2 (5 bases). Germline V CDR1 and CDR2: SGDLS, YYNGEE. The CDR3 covers 17 residues. This CDR3 is CASSYGRRSANTGELSF. CDR3 sequence (DNA): TGTGCCAGCAGTTACGGGCGCCGGAGCGCGAACACCGGGGAGCTGTCTTTT.

This clonotype occurred many times. This sequence joins TRBV12-3 or TRBV12-4 and TRBJ1-6; D gene uncertain. Trimming took off 3 bases at V and 11 bases at J, with 8 bases between the two ends. This CDR3 contains 12 residues. For the CDR3, the DNA is TGTGCCAGCAGTTTCCCTGAGGCACCCCTCCACTTT. Translating it yields CASSFPEAPLHF.

This clonotype was counted a single time. A read error may be the cause here, since a much bigger clone is one base away. V gene TRBV20-1 combines with J gene TRBJ2-1, with TRBD2 as a possible D gene (6 bases). CDR3 length: 15 residues. The germline V gene encodes CDR1 DFQATT and CDR2 SNEGSKA (reference sequence). CDR3: CSAREARGATNERFF. In DNA form, the CDR3 reads TGCAGTGCTAGAGAGGCCCGCGGGGCGACCAATGAGCGGTTCTTC.

The table lists this clonotype with a few counts. The chain recombines TRBV28 with TRBJ1-2, with D perhaps TRBD1 (5 bases). The CDR3 runs 12 residues. Trimming took 3 bases from V and 6 from J, leaving 8 bases between them. CDR1 is MDHEN and CDR2 is SYDVKM in the germline V gene. CDR3 DNA: TGTGCCAGCAGTTTCGGGGCGGATGGCTACACCTTC. This encodes CASSFGADGYTF.

The chain recombines TRBV18 with TRBJ1-4; no clear D gene. The germline CDR1 and CDR2 sequences are KGHSH and LQKENI. Trimming stripped 5 bases from V and 4 bases from J, with 8 bases between. The CDR3 extends over 13 amino acids. The CDR3 region is CASSWSVNEKLFF. The CDR3 DNA is TGTGCCAGCTCATGGTCTGTTAATGAAAAACTGTTTTTT.